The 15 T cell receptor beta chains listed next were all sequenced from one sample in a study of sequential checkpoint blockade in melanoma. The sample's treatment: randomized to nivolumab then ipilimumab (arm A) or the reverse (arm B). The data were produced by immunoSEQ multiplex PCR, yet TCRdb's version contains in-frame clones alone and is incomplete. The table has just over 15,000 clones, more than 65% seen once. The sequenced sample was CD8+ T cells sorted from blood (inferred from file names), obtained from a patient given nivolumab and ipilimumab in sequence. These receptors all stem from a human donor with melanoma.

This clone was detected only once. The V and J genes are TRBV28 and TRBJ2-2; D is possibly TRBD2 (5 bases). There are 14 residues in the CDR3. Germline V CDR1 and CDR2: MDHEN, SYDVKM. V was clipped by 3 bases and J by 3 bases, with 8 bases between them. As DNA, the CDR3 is TGTGCCAGCAGTTTTAGCGATTACACCGGGGAGCTGTTTTTT. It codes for CASSFSDYTGELFF.

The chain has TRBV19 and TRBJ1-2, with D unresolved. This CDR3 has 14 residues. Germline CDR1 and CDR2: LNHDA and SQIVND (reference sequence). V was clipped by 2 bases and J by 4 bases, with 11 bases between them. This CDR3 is CASSILNGLYGYTF. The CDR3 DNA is TGTGCCAGTAGTATACTAAATGGGCTCTATGGCTACACCTTC.

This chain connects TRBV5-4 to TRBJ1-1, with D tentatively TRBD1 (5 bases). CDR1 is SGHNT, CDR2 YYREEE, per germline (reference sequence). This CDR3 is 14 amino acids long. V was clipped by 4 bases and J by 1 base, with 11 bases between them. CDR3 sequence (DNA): TGTGCCAGCAGCCCGCGGGGGGGGAACACTGAAGCTTTCTTT. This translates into CASSPRGGNTEAFF.

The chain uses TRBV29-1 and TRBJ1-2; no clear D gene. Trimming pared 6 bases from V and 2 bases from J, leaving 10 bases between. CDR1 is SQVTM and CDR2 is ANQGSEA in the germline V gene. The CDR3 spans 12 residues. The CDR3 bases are TGCAGCGTGCCGGGAGGGAACTATGGCTACACCTTC. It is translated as CSVPGGNYGYTF.

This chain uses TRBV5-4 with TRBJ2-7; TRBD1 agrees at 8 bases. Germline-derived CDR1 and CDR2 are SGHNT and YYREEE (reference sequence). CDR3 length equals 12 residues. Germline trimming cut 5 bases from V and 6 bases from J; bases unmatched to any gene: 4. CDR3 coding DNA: TGTGCCAGCAGTTCAACAGGGGGCGAGCAGTACTTC. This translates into CASSSTGGEQYF.

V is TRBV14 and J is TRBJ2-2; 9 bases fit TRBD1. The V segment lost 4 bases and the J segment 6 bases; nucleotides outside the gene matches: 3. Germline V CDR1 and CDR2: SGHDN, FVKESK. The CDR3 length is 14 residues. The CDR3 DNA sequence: TGTGCCAGCAGCCCAGGACAGGGGCCCGGGGAGCTGTTTTTT. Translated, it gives CASSPGQGPGELFF.

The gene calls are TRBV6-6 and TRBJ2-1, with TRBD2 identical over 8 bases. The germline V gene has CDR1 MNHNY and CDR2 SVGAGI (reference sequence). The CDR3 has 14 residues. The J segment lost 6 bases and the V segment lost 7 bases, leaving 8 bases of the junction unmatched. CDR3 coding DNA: TGTGCCAGCAACAGCGGGGGCCGGGCCAATGAGCAGTTCTTC. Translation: CASNSGGRANEQFF.

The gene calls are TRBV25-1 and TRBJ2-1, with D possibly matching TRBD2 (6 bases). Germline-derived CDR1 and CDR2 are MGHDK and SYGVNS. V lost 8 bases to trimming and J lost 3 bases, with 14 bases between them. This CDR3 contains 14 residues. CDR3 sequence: CASSGGDLYNEQFF. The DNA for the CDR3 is TGTGCCAGCTCGGGCGGGGACCTCTACAATGAGCAGTTCTTC.

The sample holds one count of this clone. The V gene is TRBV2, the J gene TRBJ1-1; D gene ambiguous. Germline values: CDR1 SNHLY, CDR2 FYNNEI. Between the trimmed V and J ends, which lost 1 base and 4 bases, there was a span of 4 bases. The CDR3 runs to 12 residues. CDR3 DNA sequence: TGTGCCAGCAGTGAAGTCGGCACTGAAGCTTTCTTT. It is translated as CASSEVGTEAFF.

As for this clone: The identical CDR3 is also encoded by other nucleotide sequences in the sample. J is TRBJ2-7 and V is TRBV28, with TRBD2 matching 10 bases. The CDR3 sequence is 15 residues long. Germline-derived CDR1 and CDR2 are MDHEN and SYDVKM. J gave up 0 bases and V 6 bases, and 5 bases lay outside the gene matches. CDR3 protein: CASSQLAGVSYEQYF. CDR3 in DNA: TGTGCCAGCAGCCAGCTAGCGGGAGTCTCCTACGAGCAGTACTTC.

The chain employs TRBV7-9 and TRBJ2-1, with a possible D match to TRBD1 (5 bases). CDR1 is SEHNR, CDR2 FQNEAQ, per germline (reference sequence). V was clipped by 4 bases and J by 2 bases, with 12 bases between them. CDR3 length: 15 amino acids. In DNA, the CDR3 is TGTGCCAGCAGCTCATCGACAGTTACCTACAATGAGCAGTTCTTC. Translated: CASSSSTVTYNEQFF. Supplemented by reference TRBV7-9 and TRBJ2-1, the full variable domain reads DTGVSQNPRHKITKRGQNVTFRCDPISEHNRLYWYRQTLGQGPEFLTYFQNEAQLEKSRLLSDRFSAERPKGSFSTLEIQRTEQGDSAMYLCASSSSTVTYNEQFFGPGTRLTVL.

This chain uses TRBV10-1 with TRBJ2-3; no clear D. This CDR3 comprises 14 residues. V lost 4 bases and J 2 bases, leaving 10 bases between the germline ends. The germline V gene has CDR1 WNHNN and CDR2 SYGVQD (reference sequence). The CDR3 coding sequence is TGCGCCAGCAGTGTGGGCCGAGTCACAGATACGCAGTATTTT. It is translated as CASSVGRVTDTQYF.

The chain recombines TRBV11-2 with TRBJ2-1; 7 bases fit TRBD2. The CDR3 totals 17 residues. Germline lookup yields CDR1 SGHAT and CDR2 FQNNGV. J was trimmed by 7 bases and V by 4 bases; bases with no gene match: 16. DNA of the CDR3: TGTGCCAGCAGCTCCATGGGGGGGGGTCGCGTGTGGAATGAGCAGTTCTTC. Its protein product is CASSSMGGGRVWNEQFF.

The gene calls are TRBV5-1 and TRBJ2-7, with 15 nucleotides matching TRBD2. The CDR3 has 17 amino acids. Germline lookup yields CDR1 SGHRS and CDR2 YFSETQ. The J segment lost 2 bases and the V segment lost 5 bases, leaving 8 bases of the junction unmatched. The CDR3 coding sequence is TGCGCCAGCAGATGGACTAGCGGGAGGGCCTACACCTACGAGCAGTACTTC. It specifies CASRWTSGRAYTYEQYF.

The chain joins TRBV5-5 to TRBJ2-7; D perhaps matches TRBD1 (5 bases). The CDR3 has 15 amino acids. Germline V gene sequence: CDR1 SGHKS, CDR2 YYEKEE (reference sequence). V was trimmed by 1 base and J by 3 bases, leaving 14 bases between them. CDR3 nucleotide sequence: TGTGCCAGCAGCTTGCAGAGACAGACTCTCTACGAGCAGTACTTC. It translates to CASSLQRQTLYEQYF.